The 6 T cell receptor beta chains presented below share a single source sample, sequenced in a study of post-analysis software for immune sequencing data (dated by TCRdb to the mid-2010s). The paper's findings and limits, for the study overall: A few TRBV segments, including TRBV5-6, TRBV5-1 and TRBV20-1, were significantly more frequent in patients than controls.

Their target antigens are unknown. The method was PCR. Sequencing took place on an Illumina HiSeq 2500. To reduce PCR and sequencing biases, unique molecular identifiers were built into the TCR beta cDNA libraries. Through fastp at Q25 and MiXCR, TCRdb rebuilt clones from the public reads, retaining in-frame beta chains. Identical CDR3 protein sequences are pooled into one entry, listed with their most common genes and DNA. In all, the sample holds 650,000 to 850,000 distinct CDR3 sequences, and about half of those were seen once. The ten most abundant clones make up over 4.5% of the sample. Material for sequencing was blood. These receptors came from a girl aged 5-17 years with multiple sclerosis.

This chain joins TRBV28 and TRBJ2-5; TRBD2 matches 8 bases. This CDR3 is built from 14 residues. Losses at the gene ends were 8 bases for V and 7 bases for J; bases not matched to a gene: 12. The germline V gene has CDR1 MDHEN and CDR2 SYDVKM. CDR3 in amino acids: CASHSGDVLGTQYF. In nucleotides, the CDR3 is TGTGCCAGCCATAGCGGGGACGTCCTAGGGACCCAGTACTTC. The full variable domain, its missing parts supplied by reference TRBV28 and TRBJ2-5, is DVKVTQSSRYLVKRTGEKVFLECVQDMDHENMFWYRQDPGLGLRLIYFSYDVKMKEKGDIPEGYSVSREKKERFSLILESASTNQTSMYLCASHSGDVLGTQYFGPGTRLLVL.

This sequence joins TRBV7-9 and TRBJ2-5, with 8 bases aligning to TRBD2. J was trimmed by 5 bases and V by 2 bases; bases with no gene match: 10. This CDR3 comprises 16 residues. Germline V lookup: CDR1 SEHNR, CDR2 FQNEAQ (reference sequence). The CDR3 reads CASSLIQAGGGETQYF. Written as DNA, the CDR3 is TGTGCCAGCAGCTTAATTCAGGCGGGAGGTGGGGAGACCCAGTACTTC.

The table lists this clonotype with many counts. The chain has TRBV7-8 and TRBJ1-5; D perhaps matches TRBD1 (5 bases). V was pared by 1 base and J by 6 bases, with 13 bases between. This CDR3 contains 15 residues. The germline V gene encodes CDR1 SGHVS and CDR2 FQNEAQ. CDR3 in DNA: TGTGCCAGCAGCTTAGGGAGGGGAACAGGTCAGCCCCAGCATTTT. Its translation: CASSLGRGTGQPQHF.

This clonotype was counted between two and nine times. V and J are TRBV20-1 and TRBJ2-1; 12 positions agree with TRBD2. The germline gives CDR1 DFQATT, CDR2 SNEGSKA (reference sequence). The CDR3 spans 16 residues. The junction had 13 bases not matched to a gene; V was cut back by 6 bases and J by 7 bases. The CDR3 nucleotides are TGCAGTGCACCGTCCCGACTAGCGGGAGAATTAAATGAGCAGTTCTTC. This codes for CSAPSRLAGELNEQFF.

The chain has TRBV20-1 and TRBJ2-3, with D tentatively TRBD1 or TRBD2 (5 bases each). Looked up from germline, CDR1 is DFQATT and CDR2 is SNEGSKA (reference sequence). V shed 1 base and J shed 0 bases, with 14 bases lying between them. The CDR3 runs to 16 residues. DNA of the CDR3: TGCAGTGCTAGAGTCTCCGTGGGACCTAGCACAGATACGCAGTATTTT. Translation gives CSARVSVGPSTDTQYF.

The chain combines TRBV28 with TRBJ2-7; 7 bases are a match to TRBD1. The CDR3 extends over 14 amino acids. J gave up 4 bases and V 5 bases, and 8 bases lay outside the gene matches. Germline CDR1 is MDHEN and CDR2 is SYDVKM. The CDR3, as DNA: TGTGCCAGCAGTGTTAACAGGGGAGCGTACGAGCAGTACTTC. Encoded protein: CASSVNRGAYEQYF.